What follows are 24 T cell receptor beta chains derived from one specimen sequenced in a study of blood T cell repertoires in COVID-19. Here immunoSEQ multiplex PCR was the method, and the copy in TCRdb shows in-frame clones only, minus some. The data contain about 190,000 clones, approximately 86% of them singletons. Sequenced: peripheral blood. Every receptor here comes from a young man with acute or convalescent COVID-19.

The rearrangement uses TRBV6-5 and TRBJ1-2; D is uncertain. This CDR3 is built from 15 residues. V was shortened by 7 bases and J by 6 bases, with 21 bases between the two germline ends. Germline CDR1 and CDR2: MNHEY and SVGAGI. CDR3 region: CASKHFGDGIDGYTF. Here the CDR3 DNA reads TGTGCCAGCAAACACTTCGGGGATGGAATTGATGGCTACACCTTC.

J is TRBJ2-7 and V is TRBV18; D is possibly TRBD1 (6 bases). This CDR3 region has 13 residues. With 8 bases removed from V and 5 bases from J, the gap between germline ends came to 16 bases. Per the germline V gene, CDR1 is KGHSH and CDR2 is LQKENI. CDR3 loop: CASLQGLENEQYF. CDR3 nucleotide sequence: TGTGCCAGCCTACAGGGTTTGGAAAACGAGCAGTACTTC.

The chain employs TRBV29-1 and TRBJ1-2, with D hard to call. The CDR3 totals 13 residues. Between the trimmed V and J ends, which lost 0 bases and 6 bases, there was a span of 11 bases. CDR1 and CDR2 (germline): SQVTM, ANQGSEA. CDR3 in amino acids: CSVEDRSPDGYTF. In DNA form, the CDR3 reads TGCAGCGTTGAAGATAGGAGCCCCGATGGCTACACCTTC.

The genes are TRBV2 and TRBJ2-5; 8 nucleotides match TRBD2. Trimming took 6 bases from V and 2 from J; bases not matched to a gene: 20. Germline assignment: CDR1 SNHLY and CDR2 FYNNEI. CDR3 length: 19 residues. The CDR3 sequence: CASRGTRSGGPQPQETQYF. The CDR3 DNA follows: TGTGCCAGCAGGGGGACTCGAAGCGGGGGTCCTCAACCTCAAGAGACCCAGTACTTC. Full variable domain (remainder filled in from reference TRBV2 and TRBJ2-5): EPEVTQTPSHQVTQMGQEVILRCVPISNHLYFYWYRQILGQKVEFLVSFYNNEISEKSEIFDDQFSVERPDGSNFTLKIRSTKLEDSAMYFCASRGTRSGGPQPQETQYFGPGTRLLVL.

The rearrangement joins TRBV20-1 to TRBJ1-1; D uncertain. CDR3 length: 11 amino acids. The germline V gene has CDR1 DFQATT and CDR2 SNEGSKA (reference sequence). V lost 2 bases and J 2 bases, leaving 3 bases between the germline ends. This CDR3 reads CSARQNTEAFF. In DNA form, the CDR3 reads TGCAGTGCTAGACAAAACACTGAAGCTTTCTTT.

The gene calls are TRBV19 and TRBJ1-1; D is perhaps TRBD1 (5 bases). Deletions cut 1 base from V and 4 bases from J, with 19 bases between. Per germline, CDR1 LNHDA and CDR2 SQIVND (reference sequence). The CDR3 runs to 17 residues. CDR3 nucleotides: TGTGCCAGTAGTATAGTAGAGGGACTCGGTAAGGCCACTGAAGCTTTCTTT. It translates to CASSIVEGLGKATEAFF.

The chain joins TRBV19 to TRBJ2-1, with TRBD2 matching 8 bases. This CDR3 is built from 15 residues. The germline V gene encodes CDR1 LNHDA and CDR2 SQIVND (reference sequence). The J segment lost 1 base and the V segment lost 5 bases, leaving 4 bases of the junction unmatched. Here the CDR3 DNA reads TGTGCCAGTAGTCTACTAGCGGAATCCTACAATGAGCAGTTCTTC. This sequence encodes CASSLLAESYNEQFF.

The chain employs TRBV6-4 and TRBJ1-5; 9 nucleotides match TRBD1. V was clipped by 2 bases and J by 2 bases; unmatched bases: 4. Per germline, CDR1 MRHNA and CDR2 SNTAGT. This CDR3 has 16 residues. The CDR3 spells CASSDSTGGRNQPQHF. In DNA form, the CDR3 reads TGTGCCAGCAGTGACAGTACAGGGGGCCGCAATCAGCCCCAGCATTTT.

The chain is built from TRBV6-1 and TRBJ2-3; no firm D call. The CDR3 has 17 residues. V lost 3 bases and J lost 2, with 18 bases in between. The V gene's germline CDR1 is MNHNS and CDR2 SASEGT. The CDR3 is CASSEPETADSTDTQYF. The CDR3 DNA sequence: TGTGCCAGCAGTGAGCCGGAGACCGCTGATTCCACAGATACGCAGTATTTT.

This rearrangement joins TRBV15 to TRBJ1-2, with TRBD1 identical over 8 bases. The V gene end was trimmed by 4 bases and the J gene end by 5 bases; junction bases not matched to a gene: 6. The CDR3 runs to 14 residues. Per the germline V gene, CDR1 is LNHNV and CDR2 is YYDKDF (reference sequence). CDR3 region: CATSTRTGPYGYTF. DNA for the CDR3: TGTGCCACCAGCACTCGGACAGGGCCATATGGCTACACCTTC.

This clone was seen a few times. This chain connects TRBV7-9 to TRBJ2-1; 13 bases are a match to TRBD2. J was trimmed by 12 bases and V by 4 bases; bases with no gene match: 6. CDR3 length: 14 amino acids. Germline CDR1 SEHNR, CDR2 FQNEAQ (reference sequence). For the CDR3, the DNA is TGTGCCAGCAGCTGGACTAGCGGGAGTATCGTGCAGTTCTTC. Protein product: CASSWTSGSIVQFF.

V usage is TRBV28 and J usage is TRBJ2-1; TRBD1 aligns across 7 bases. The CDR3 contains 16 residues. V lost 5 bases, J lost 0 bases, and 7 bases stayed unmatched. CDR1 and CDR2 from the germline V gene are MDHEN and SYDVKM. CDR3 protein: CASSNLQGSSYNEQFF. In DNA form, the CDR3 reads TGTGCCAGCAGTAACCTACAGGGGAGCTCCTACAATGAGCAGTTCTTC.

This clone appeared a few times. The chain uses TRBV6-6 and TRBJ2-5; unclear D gene. This CDR3 contains 17 residues. The germline V gene encodes CDR1 MNHNY and CDR2 SVGAGI (reference sequence). The V end was cut by 5 bases, the J end by 0 bases, with 19 bases between. The CDR3 sequence: CASSLRDTRKHQETQYF. CDR3 sequence (DNA): TGTGCCAGCAGTCTACGAGACACACGGAAACACCAAGAGACCCAGTACTTC.

This chain links TRBV9 with TRBJ1-5; tentative D call: TRBD1 (5 bases). The CDR3 is made up of 13 amino acids. CDR1 is SGDLS and CDR2 is YYNGEE in the germline V gene. Deletions cut 3 bases from V and 6 bases from J, with 10 bases between. The CDR3 DNA reads TGTGCCAGCAGCGCGGGGGGAGCTCAGCCCCAGCATTTT. Translating gives CASSAGGAQPQHF.

This clone was seen more than once but under ten times. The rearrangement uses TRBV7-2 and TRBJ1-1; TRBD1 matches 8 bases. The CDR3 has 14 amino acids. CDR1 is SGHTA and CDR2 is FQGNSA in the germline V gene. After removal of 5 bases from V and 5 bases from J, the junction contained 7 bases not matched to a gene. The CDR3 here is CASSLAGGRTEAFF. The CDR3 DNA follows: TGTGCCAGCAGCCTCGCAGGGGGCCGGACTGAAGCTTTCTTT. The full variable domain, completed using reference TRBV7-2 and TRBJ1-1, is GAGVSQSPSNKVTEKGKDVELRCDPISGHTALYWYRQSLGQGLEFLIYFQGNSAPDKSGLPSDRFSAERTGGSVSTLTIQRTQQEDSAVYLCASSLAGGRTEAFFGQGTRLTVV.

The chain links TRBV14 to TRBJ2-5; 7 bases map to TRBD2. V was pared by 0 bases and J by 5 bases, with 9 bases of the junction left unmatched. Germline V lookup: CDR1 SGHDN, CDR2 FVKESK. CDR3 length: 16 amino acids. CDR3 sequence: CASSQDWGGVGETQYF. CDR3 nucleotides: TGTGCCAGCAGCCAAGATTGGGGGGGGGTCGGCGAGACCCAGTACTTC.

This chain connects TRBV7-3 to TRBJ2-5, with TRBD2 as a possible D gene (6 bases). CDR1 and CDR2 (germline): SGHTA, FQGTGA. The CDR3 consists of 13 residues. V lost 2 bases and J lost 5, with 9 bases in between. In nucleotides, the CDR3 is TGTGCCAGCAGCTTAGTGGGACTTGAGACCCAGTACTTC. It codes for CASSLVGLETQYF.

V is TRBV4-2 and J is TRBJ2-5; 9 positions agree with TRBD2. Germline CDR1 LGHNA, CDR2 YNFKEQ. The J segment lost 1 base and the V segment lost 2 bases, leaving 2 bases of the junction unmatched. CDR3 size: 15 residues. The CDR3 is CASSQLTSGQETQYF. In nucleotides, the CDR3 is TGTGCCAGCAGCCAACTGACTAGCGGCCAAGAGACCCAGTACTTC.

The rearrangement links TRBV29-1 to TRBJ1-1, with TRBD1 as a possible D gene (6 bases). The ends were cut back, 1 base at V and 4 bases at J, with 16 bases in the middle. This CDR3 spans 15 amino acids. In germline, CDR1 is SQVTM, CDR2 ANQGSEA. The CDR3 spells CSVEVGGSVTTEAFF. CDR3 DNA sequence: TGCAGCGTTGAAGTAGGGGGATCGGTGACCACTGAAGCTTTCTTT.

The rearrangement joins TRBV2 to TRBJ2-3; 12 bases are shared with TRBD2. V lost 5 bases and J lost 0; bases outside the gene matches: 15. This CDR3 is 20 amino acids long. The germline gives CDR1 SNHLY, CDR2 FYNNEI. The CDR3 spells CASSYHRGLAGQYSTDTQYF. The DNA of the CDR3 is TGTGCCAGCAGTTACCACCGAGGACTAGCGGGGCAATATAGCACAGATACGCAGTATTTT.

The chain employs TRBV20-1 and TRBJ1-1, with no clear D. This CDR3 contains 11 residues. Deletions cut 1 base from V and 8 bases from J, with 8 bases between. Germline V lookup: CDR1 DFQATT, CDR2 SNEGSKA (reference sequence). The CDR3 spells CSARVSVEAFF. For the CDR3, the DNA is TGCAGTGCTAGAGTTTCTGTAGAAGCTTTCTTT.

CDR3 coding DNA: TGTGCCAGCAGCCCTCGGCAGGGAGGGGGCTCCTACGAGCAGTACTTC. This encodes CASSPRQGGGSYEQYF. The rearrangement joins TRBV5-4 to TRBJ2-7, with a weak D call TRBD2 (7 bases). The CDR3 runs 16 residues. Germline lookup yields CDR1 SGHNT and CDR2 YYREEE (reference sequence). Trimming took off 4 bases at V and 0 bases at J, with 17 bases between the two ends.

This clone came up a few times. The chain combines TRBV6-2 or TRBV6-3 with TRBJ2-7; a weak D match, TRBD1 (5 bases). The CDR3 length is 12 residues. V lost 5 bases, J lost 1 base, and 6 bases lay in between. CDR1 is MNHEY, CDR2 SVGEGT, per germline. CDR3 bases: TGTGCCAGCAGTAGGGGATCCTACGAGCAGTACTTC. This sequence encodes CASSRGSYEQYF.

This chain connects TRBV27 to TRBJ1-6; no clear D. Trimming took 6 bases from V and 6 from J, leaving 12 bases between them. Germline V CDR1 and CDR2: MNHEY, SMNVEV (reference sequence). The CDR3 contains 14 residues. CDR3: CASREAFSNSPLHF. The CDR3 region has the DNA TGTGCCAGCAGGGAAGCGTTCTCTAATTCACCCCTCCACTTT.